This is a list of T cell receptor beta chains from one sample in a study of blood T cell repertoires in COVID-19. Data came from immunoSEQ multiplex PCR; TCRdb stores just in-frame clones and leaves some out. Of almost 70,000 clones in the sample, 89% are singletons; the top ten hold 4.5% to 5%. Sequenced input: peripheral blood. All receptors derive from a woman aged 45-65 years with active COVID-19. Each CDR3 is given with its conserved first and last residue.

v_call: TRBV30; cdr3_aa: CAWSVQGPNAGANVLTF
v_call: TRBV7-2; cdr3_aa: CASSSSRSSGTDEQFF
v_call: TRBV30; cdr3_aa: CAWSPPNRALNYGYTF
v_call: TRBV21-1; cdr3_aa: CASSKGTTKTQYF
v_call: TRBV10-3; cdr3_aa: CAITRQPNQPQHF
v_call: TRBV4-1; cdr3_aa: CASSQSWDRRTSTYEQYF
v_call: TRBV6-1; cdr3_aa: CASSDRVSTDTQYF
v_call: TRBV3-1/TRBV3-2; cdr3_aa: CASSQDLAGRFF
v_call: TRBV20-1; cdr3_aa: CSASHPPLHF
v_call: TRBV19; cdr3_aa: CASSIETGYGYTF